This T cell receptor (beta chain) was sequenced during a study of cytomegalovirus exposure and HLA in healthy donors. This table comes from immunoSEQ multiplex PCR, and its TCRdb copy is limited to in-frame clones, with some not included. Of 150,000 to 200,000 clones listed, about 86% were seen once; the top ten hold 1.4%. The CDR3 extends over 15 amino acids. V gave up 7 bases and J gave up 0 bases, with 13 bases separating them. The germline V gene encodes CDR1 LNHDA and CDR2 SQIVND (reference sequence). The receptor comes from a woman aged 30 to 39 in good health and CMV-seronegative. The J gene is TRBJ1-5, the V gene TRBV19; possible D gene TRBD1, 6 bases. Sequencing used PBMCs. The CDR3 protein is CASTGQFNSNQPQHF. The CDR3 DNA follows: TGTGCCAGTACTGGACAGTTTAATAGCAATCAGCCCCAGCATTTT.